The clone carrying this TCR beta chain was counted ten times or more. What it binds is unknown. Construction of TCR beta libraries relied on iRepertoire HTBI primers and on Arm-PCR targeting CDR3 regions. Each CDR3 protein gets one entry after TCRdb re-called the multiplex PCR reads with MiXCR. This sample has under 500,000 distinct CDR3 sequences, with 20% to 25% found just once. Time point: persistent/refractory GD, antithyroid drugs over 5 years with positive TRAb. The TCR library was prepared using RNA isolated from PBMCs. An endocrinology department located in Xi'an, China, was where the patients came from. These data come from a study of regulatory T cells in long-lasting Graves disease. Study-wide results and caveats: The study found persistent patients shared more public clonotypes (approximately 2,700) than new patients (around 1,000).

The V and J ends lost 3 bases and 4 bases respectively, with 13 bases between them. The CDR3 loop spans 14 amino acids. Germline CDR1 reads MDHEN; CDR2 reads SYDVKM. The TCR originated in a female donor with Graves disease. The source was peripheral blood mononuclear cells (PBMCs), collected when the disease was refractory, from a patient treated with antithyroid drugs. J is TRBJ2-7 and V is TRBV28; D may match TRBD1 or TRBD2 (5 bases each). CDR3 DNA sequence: TGTGCCAGCAGTTTTCCCGGGACCCTTTACGAGCAGTACTTC. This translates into CASSFPGTLYEQYF.